The next 8 T cell receptor beta chains were all read from a single sample in a study of beta chain features in type 1 diabetes. The whole isolated RNA underwent reverse transcription, so sequencing captured expressed TCRB transcripts. Here immunoSEQ multiplex PCR was the method, and the copy in TCRdb shows in-frame clones only, minus some. Found here are a few hundred thousand clones, 25% to 30% of them singletons; the top ten hold 3.5% to 4%. The sample taken for sequencing was central memory CD4+ T cells from blood. Source of these receptors: a man aged 25-40 years in good health.

This chain joins TRBV30 and TRBJ1-1; 8 bases align to TRBD1. CDR1 is GTSNPN, CDR2 SVGIG, per germline (reference sequence). V gave up 5 bases and J gave up 3 bases; unmatched junction bases: 8. The CDR3 loop spans 14 amino acids. CDR3 sequence: CAWASGTGYTEAFF. CDR3 in DNA: TGTGCCTGGGCGTCCGGGACAGGATACACTGAAGCTTTCTTT.

This clone has only a few counts. As DNA, the CDR3 is TGTGCCTGTTCCCGAGACTTGACAGATACGCAGTATTTT. Its protein is CACSRDLTDTQYF. This chain links TRBV30 with TRBJ2-3, with D unclear. The germline V gene has CDR1 GTSNPN and CDR2 SVGIG (reference sequence). The CDR3 is made up of 13 amino acids. V lost 6 bases, J lost 3 bases, and 13 bases lay in between.

This clone came up a few times. This chain uses TRBV30 with TRBJ1-2; D is unresolved. CDR3 length equals 12 residues. CDR1 GTSNPN and CDR2 SVGIG come from the germline V gene (reference sequence). Deletions cut 7 bases from V and 1 base from J, with 10 bases between. In DNA, the CDR3 is TGTGCCTTGTCCCCCATTAACTATGGCTACACCTTC. Translated, it gives CALSPINYGYTF.

The chain combines TRBV29-1 with TRBJ2-2, with TRBD2 matching over 8 bases. This CDR3 is 14 amino acids long. V was pared by 7 bases and J by 4 bases, with 8 bases of the junction left unmatched. Per the germline V gene, CDR1 is SQVTM and CDR2 is ANQGSEA. The CDR3 loop reads CSAGGDGITGELFF. CDR3 sequence (DNA): TGCAGCGCCGGGGGGGATGGAATCACCGGGGAGCTGTTTTTT.

The chain joins TRBV11-2 to TRBJ2-3, with 9 bases matching TRBD1. The J segment lost 3 bases and the V segment lost 5 bases, leaving 6 bases of the junction unmatched. Germline CDR1 reads SGHAT; CDR2 reads FQNNGV. The CDR3 contains 15 residues. The CDR3 DNA follows: TGTGCCAGCAGCCCCAGGGACAGGGAGACAGATACGCAGTATTTT. It encodes CASSPRDRETDTQYF.

This clone has just a few counts. This chain uses TRBV29-1 with TRBJ1-5; TRBD1 might be the D (6 bases). This CDR3 contains 13 residues. Germline CDR1 reads SQVTM; CDR2 reads ANQGSEA. V dropped 7 bases and J dropped 2 bases, with 12 bases sitting between them. As DNA, the CDR3 is TGCAGCGCACAGGGAGAGGGCAATCAGCCCCAGCATTTT. It codes for CSAQGEGNQPQHF.

The rearrangement joins TRBV29-1 to TRBJ1-1, with 9 nucleotides matching TRBD1. This CDR3 region has 15 residues. The germline CDR1 and CDR2 sequences are SQVTM and ANQGSEA. The DNA for the CDR3 is TGCAGTGCCGCCCGGACAGGGGAAGCGAACACTGAAGCTTTCTTT. Translating gives CSAARTGEANTEAFF.

This clone has just a few counts. The chain uses TRBV4-3 and TRBJ2-3; TRBD2 matches at 8 bases. The V gene end was trimmed by 1 base and the J gene end by 5 bases; junction bases not matched to a gene: 11. Germline V gives CDR1 LGHNA, CDR2 YSLEER. The CDR3 loop spans 17 amino acids. CDR3: CASSQARTGGAGDTQYF. The CDR3 coding sequence is TGCGCCAGCAGCCAAGCGAGGACGGGAGGGGCAGGAGATACGCAGTATTTT.